This T cell receptor beta chain was sequenced during a study of cytomegalovirus exposure and HLA in healthy donors. In the study overall: Within an early data release were about 80 million unique TCRs drawn from HLA-typed donors. Study-wide results and limits: A later analysis showed that HLA-associated TCR beta chains had undergone more clonal expansion than equally common others. Productive rates of about 87% or about 30% were seen for most TCR beta V segments in an earlier analysis.

Researchers ran the PCR with 60 Vbeta and 13 Jbeta primers. Profiled with immunoSEQ multiplex PCR; TCRdb holds only in-frame clones, not every one. The repertoire holds 100,000 or so clones, with about three quarters as singletons. As regards this clone: Its antigen remains unidentified.

The receptor comes from a female donor in good health and CMV-seronegative. Sequences were obtained from PBMCs.

The CDR3 nucleotides are TGTGCCAGCAGCGGCCGGGACATCAAAAAGCTGAACACTGAAGCTTTCTTT. Its protein product is CASSGRDIKKLNTEAFF. The J gene is TRBJ1-1, the V gene TRBV7-9; a weak D match, TRBD1 (6 bases). The CDR3 runs 17 residues. CDR1 and CDR2 from the germline V gene are SEHNR and FQNEAQ (reference sequence). Trimming shortened V by 5 bases and J by 0 bases, and 19 bases separated the two germline ends.